This is a list of T cell receptor beta chains from one sample in a study of cytomegalovirus exposure and HLA in healthy donors. Sequencing was performed with immunoSEQ multiplex PCR; in TCRdb, only in-frame clones are kept and a portion is missing. The table has a few hundred thousand clones, 65% to 90% seen once; the top ten hold approximately 1%. The material sequenced was PBMCs. These receptors were taken from a woman under 30 in good health and CMV-seronegative. CDR3s include the opening cysteine and the closing phenylalanine or tryptophan. Fields, in order: D gene, J gene, V gene, CDR3 protein. D genes are given only for firm matches.

>TRBD1|TRBJ1-5|TRBV18
CASSLTPGQSNQPQHF
>-|TRBJ2-7|TRBV14
CASSQDSGAQVEQYF
>TRBD1|TRBJ1-1|TRBV2
CASILGQGATEAFF
>-|TRBJ2-2|TRBV4-3
CASSQGQGDTGELFF
>TRBD2|TRBJ2-2|TRBV29-1
CSVVGGKNTGELFF
>TRBD1|TRBJ1-2|TRBV7-8
CASSLARTGRFGYTF
>TRBD1|TRBJ2-1|TRBV5-1
CASGPGQGEKGWFF
>-|TRBJ2-2|TRBV2
CASSEWAGDTGELFF
>TRBD1|TRBJ2-7|TRBV23-1
CASSRPGQGSSYEQYF
>TRBD2|TRBJ2-1|TRBV5-6
CASSSTGTSLDNEQFF
>-|TRBJ2-7|TRBV12-2
CASRIRTGSSYEQYF
>-|TRBJ2-7|TRBV5-1
CASSLGGLPSYEQYF
>-|TRBJ1-2|TRBV9
CASSVDLQSNYGYTF
>TRBD2|TRBJ2-7|TRBV27
CASSFRGDTYEQYF
>TRBD2|TRBJ2-1|TRBV7-2
CASSLTSGGNEQFF
>TRBD2|TRBJ2-7|TRBV10-3
CAGGTSGGLSSYEQYF
>TRBD1|TRBJ1-1|TRBV7-9
CASAPEQGLGTEAFF
>-|TRBJ2-3|TRBV18
CASSPSPDKNFPQYF
>TRBD1|TRBJ1-2|TRBV6-5
CASSYKAGQVAYGYTF
>-|TRBJ2-4|TRBV13
CASSNRQHKNIQYF
>TRBD1|TRBJ2-7|TRBV2
CASSAPDRGSYEQYF
>-|TRBJ1-3|TRBV30
CAWSVRDRGNTIYF
>TRBD2|TRBJ2-6|TRBV2
CASSELLRGISGANVLTF
>-|TRBJ1-1|TRBV5-1
CASSLAGLGNTEAFF
>-|TRBJ2-7|TRBV5-6
CASSLSRGGEQYF
>TRBD1|TRBJ2-7|TRBV4-1
CASSQGGTGNYEQYF
>TRBD1|TRBJ2-7|TRBV11-2
CASSATGDHEQYF
>-|TRBJ2-7|TRBV10-1
CASSRRAAESYEQYF
>-|TRBJ2-3|TRBV7-9
CASSLAGAGATDTQYF
>TRBD1|TRBJ1-2|TRBV5-4
CASSIDREDGYTF
>-|TRBJ2-7|TRBV5-8
CASSLSGPQIYEQYF
>-|TRBJ2-1|TRBV5-6
CASSLNSEQFF
>TRBD2|TRBJ2-3|TRBV9
CASSVGTSGSTDTQYF
>TRBD1|TRBJ2-7|TRBV10-3
CAISPTGGRYEQYF
>TRBD2|TRBJ2-7|TRBV14
CASGGTISRQYF
>TRBD1|TRBJ1-1|TRBV6-1
CASSGNRGDTEAFF
>TRBD2|TRBJ2-1|TRBV4-2
CASSQSGGVVGEQFF
>TRBD1|TRBJ2-7|TRBV11-2
CASSLRTGQGYEQYF
>TRBD1|TRBJ1-4|TRBV5-6
CASSPDRPGEKLFF
>TRBD2|TRBJ2-7|TRBV29-1
CSVEQAGSLRGSSYEQYF
>-|TRBJ2-7|TRBV12-5
CASGLVPPPSPSYEQYF
>TRBD1|TRBJ1-4|TRBV11-2
CATTGGLLSTNEKLFF
>TRBD2|TRBJ2-3|TRBV4-1
CASSRPTSALGKGAQYF
>-|TRBJ1-1|TRBV6-5
CASSYGGGLNTEAFF
>-|TRBJ1-1|TRBV27
CASRSVNTEAFF
>TRBD2|TRBJ2-3|TRBV5-1
CASSSGLAGGLTDTQYF
>-|TRBJ1-5|TRBV6-1
CASSEATSGVQPQHF
>-|TRBJ2-5|TRBV19
CASSPLRQETQYF